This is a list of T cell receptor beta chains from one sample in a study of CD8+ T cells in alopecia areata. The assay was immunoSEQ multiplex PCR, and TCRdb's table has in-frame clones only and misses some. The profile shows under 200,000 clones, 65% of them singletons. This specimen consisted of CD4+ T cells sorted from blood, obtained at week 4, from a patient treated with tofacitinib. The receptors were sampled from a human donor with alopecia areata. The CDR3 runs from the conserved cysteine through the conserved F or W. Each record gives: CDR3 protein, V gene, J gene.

CASRQGEGQPQHF	TRBV6-5	TRBJ1-5
CASSPLQGDEQFF	TRBV11-1	TRBJ2-1
CASSQEGPSGGDTGELFF	TRBV4-3	TRBJ2-2
CSVEAGGLSGYTF	TRBV29-1	TRBJ1-2
CASSVLGSTLAKNIQYF	TRBV25-1	TRBJ2-4
CAWSYNSPLHF	TRBV30	TRBJ1-6
CSAPTGFEQYF	TRBV20-1	TRBJ2-7
CASREGNPDTQYF	TRBV6-5	TRBJ2-3
CSVRTGRRAGELFF	TRBV29-1	TRBJ2-2
CASSLGQGEDTQYF	TRBV5-1	TRBJ2-3
CSGAGATGELFF	TRBV29-1	TRBJ2-2
CATRGTPRHNEQFF	TRBV6-5	TRBJ2-1
CASSFRDSNQPQHF	TRBV7-2	TRBJ1-5
CASSEWANVLTF	TRBV2	TRBJ2-6
CSGSGTGLDTQYF	TRBV29-1	TRBJ2-3
CASSMAGMNTEAFF	TRBV19	TRBJ1-1
CSSSEGYTF	TRBV29-1	TRBJ1-2
CASSRGIYYEQYF	TRBV5-6	TRBJ2-7
CSWVSYTDTQYF	TRBV29-1	TRBJ2-3
CASSPSIEETQYF	TRBV18	TRBJ2-5
CASSLGPVSISGANVLTF	TRBV4-3	TRBJ2-6
CASSPGQPNTEAFF	TRBV9	TRBJ1-1
CASSQSQLMNTEAFF	TRBV4-1	TRBJ1-1
CASSAGTLNSPLHF	TRBV5-6	TRBJ1-6
CAWRFPGDEQYF	TRBV30	TRBJ2-7
CASSTGAEAFF	TRBV11-2	TRBJ1-1
CASSQNLRQYNEQFF	TRBV4-3	TRBJ2-1
CASSLFAGNQPQHF	TRBV5-1	TRBJ1-5
CASSLDEGLGEQYF	TRBV5-1	TRBJ2-7
CASSPRGLRTDTQYF	TRBV2	TRBJ2-3
CAWALGGQETQYF	TRBV30	TRBJ2-5
CASNLQAQETQYF	TRBV5-4	TRBJ2-5
CSVVVRGSDETQYF	TRBV29-1	TRBJ2-5